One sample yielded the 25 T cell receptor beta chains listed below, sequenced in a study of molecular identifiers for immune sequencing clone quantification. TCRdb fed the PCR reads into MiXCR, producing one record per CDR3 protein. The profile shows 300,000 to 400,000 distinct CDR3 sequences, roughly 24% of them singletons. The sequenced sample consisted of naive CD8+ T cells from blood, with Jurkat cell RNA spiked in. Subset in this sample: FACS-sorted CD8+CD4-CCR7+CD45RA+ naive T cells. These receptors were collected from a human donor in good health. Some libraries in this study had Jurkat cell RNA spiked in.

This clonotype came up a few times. The CDR3 DNA follows: TGTGCCAGCAGTTACCTCCCGGCGGGAGATAATTCACCCCTCCACTTT. Amino acids: CASSYLPAGDNSPLHF. V usage is TRBV6-6 and J usage is TRBJ1-6, with unresolved D. Per germline, CDR1 MNHNY and CDR2 SVGAGI (reference sequence). The CDR3 loop spans 16 amino acids. V was pared by 2 bases and J by 5 bases, with 13 bases between.

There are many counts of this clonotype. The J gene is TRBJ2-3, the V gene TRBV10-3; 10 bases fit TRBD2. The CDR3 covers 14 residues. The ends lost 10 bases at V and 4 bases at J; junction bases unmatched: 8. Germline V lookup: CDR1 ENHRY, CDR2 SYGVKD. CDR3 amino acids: CATSGGGPADTQYF. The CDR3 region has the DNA TGTGCCACGAGCGGGGGGGGGCCCGCAGATACGCAGTATTTT.

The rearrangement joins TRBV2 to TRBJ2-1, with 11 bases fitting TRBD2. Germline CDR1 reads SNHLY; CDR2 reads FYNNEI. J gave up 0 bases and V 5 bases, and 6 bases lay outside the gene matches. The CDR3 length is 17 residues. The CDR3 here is CASSKPGTSGSYNEQFF. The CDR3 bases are TGTGCCAGCAGTAAGCCCGGGACTAGCGGCTCCTACAATGAGCAGTTCTTC.

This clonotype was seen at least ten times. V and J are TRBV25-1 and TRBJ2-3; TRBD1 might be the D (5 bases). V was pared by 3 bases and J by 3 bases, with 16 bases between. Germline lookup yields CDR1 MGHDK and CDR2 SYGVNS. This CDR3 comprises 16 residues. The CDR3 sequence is CASSELSIGDTDTQYF. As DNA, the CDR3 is TGTGCCAGCAGTGAGCTAAGCATAGGGGATACAGATACGCAGTATTTT.

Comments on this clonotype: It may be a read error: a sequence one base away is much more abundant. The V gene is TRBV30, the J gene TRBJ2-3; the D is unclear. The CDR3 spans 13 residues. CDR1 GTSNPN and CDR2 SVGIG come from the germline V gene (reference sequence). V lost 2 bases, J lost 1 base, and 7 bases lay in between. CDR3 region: CAWSSAGTDTQYF. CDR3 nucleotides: TGTGCCTGGAGTTCGGCAGGCACAGATACGCAGTATTTT.

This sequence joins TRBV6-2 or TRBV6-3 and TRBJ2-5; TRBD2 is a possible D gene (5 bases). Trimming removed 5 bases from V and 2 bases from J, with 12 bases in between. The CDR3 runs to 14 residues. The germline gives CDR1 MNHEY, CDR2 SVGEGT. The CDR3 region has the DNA TGTGCCAGCAGTCCCACGACGGGGCAAGAGACCCAGTACTTC. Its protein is CASSPTTGQETQYF.

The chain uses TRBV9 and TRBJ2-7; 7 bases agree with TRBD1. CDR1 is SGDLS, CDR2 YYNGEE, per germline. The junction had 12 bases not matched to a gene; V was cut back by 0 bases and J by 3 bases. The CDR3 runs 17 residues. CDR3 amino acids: CASSVGDSPGGFYEQYF. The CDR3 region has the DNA TGTGCCAGCAGCGTAGGGGACAGTCCCGGTGGGTTCTACGAGCAGTACTTC.

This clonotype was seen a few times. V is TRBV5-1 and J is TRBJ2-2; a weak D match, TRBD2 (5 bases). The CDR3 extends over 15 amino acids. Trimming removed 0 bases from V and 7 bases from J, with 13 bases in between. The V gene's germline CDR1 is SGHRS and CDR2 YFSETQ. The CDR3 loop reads CASSLDARDGGELFF. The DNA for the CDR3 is TGCGCCAGCAGCTTGGACGCGAGGGATGGCGGGGAGCTGTTTTTT.

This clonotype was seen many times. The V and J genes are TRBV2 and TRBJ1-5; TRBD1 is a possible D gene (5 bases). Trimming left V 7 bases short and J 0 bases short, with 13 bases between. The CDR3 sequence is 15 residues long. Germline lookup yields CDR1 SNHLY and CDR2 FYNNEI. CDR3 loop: CASNAGTPSNQPQHF. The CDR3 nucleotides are TGTGCCAGCAATGCCGGGACTCCTAGCAATCAGCCCCAGCATTTT.

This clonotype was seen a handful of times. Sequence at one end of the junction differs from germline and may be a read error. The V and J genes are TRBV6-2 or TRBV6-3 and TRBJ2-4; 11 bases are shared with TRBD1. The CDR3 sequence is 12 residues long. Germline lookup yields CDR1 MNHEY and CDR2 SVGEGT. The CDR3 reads CASSYSGTGGFF. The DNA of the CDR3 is TGTGCCAGCAGTTACTCCGGGACAGGGGGTTTCTTC.

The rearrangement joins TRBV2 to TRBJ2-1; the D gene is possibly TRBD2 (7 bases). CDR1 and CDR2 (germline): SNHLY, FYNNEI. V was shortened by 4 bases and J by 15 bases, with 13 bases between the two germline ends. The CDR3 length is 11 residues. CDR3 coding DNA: TGTGCCAGCAGTGGTGGGCGGGGGCGGTTCTTC. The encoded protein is CASSGGRGRFF.

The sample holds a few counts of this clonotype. The CDR3 coding sequence is TGTGCCAGCACCTCCGCCCCTAGTGATGGCTACACCTTC. Translation: CASTSAPSDGYTF. The chain joins TRBV12-3 or TRBV12-4 to TRBJ1-2; D not resolved. V lost 7 bases and J 6 bases, leaving 15 bases between the germline ends. This CDR3 is 13 amino acids long.

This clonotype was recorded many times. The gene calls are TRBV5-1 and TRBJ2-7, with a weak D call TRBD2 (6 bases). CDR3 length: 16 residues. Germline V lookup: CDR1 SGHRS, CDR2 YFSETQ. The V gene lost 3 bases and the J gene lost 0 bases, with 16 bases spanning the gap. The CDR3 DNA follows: TGCGCCAGCAGCTCCCCCGGGGGTAGTAGCTCCTACGAGCAGTACTTC. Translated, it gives CASSSPGGSSSYEQYF.

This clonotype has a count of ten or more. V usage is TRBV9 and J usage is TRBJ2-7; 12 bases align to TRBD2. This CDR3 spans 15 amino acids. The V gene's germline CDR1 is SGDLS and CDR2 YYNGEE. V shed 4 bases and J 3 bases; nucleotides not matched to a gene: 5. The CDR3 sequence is CASSLTSGSGYEQYF. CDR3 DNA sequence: TGTGCCAGCAGCCTGACTAGCGGGAGCGGCTACGAGCAGTACTTC.

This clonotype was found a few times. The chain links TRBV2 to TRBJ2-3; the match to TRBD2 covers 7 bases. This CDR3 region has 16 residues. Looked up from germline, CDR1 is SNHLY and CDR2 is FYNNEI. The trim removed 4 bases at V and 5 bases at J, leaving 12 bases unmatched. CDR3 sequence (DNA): TGTGCCAGCAGTGGGAATTGGGAGGGCCGTAAAGATACGCAGTATTTT. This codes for CASSGNWEGRKDTQYF.

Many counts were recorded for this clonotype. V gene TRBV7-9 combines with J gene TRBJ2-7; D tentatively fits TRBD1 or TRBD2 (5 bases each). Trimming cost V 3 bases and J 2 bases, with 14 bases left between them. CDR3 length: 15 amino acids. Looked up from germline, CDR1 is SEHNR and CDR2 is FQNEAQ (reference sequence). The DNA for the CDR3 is TGTGCCAGCAGCTTTAGCGAGGACATAACCTACGAGCAGTACTTC. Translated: CASSFSEDITYEQYF.

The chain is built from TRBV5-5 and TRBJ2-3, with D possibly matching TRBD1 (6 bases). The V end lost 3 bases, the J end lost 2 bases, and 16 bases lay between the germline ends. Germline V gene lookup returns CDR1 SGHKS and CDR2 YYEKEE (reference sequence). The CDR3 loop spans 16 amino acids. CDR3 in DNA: TGTGCCAGCAGCTCCCGGACAGTCCCGACCACAGATACGCAGTATTTT. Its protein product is CASSSRTVPTTDTQYF.

The CDR3 loop is CASSFSPTGELFF. As DNA, the CDR3 is TGTGCCAGCAGCTTTTCCCCCACCGGGGAGCTGTTTTTT. This chain uses TRBV7-3 with TRBJ2-2; D is ambiguous. Germline assignment: CDR1 SGHTA and CDR2 FQGTGA. V gave up 3 bases and J gave up 4 bases, with 6 bases separating them. The length of the CDR3 is 13 residues.

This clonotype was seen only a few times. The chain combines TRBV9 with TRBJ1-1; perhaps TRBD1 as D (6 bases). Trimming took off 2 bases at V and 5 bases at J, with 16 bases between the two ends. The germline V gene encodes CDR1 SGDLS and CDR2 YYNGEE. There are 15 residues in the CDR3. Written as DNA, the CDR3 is TGTGCCAGCAGCGTGGGGGCCGGGGGCGGAACTGAAGCTTTCTTT. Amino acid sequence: CASSVGAGGGTEAFF. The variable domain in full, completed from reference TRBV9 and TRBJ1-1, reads DSGVTQTPKHLITATGQRVTLRCSPRSGDLSVYWYQQSLDQGLQFLIQYYNGEERAKGNILERFSAQQFPDLHSELNLSSLELGDSALYFCASSVGAGGGTEAFFGQGTRLTVV.

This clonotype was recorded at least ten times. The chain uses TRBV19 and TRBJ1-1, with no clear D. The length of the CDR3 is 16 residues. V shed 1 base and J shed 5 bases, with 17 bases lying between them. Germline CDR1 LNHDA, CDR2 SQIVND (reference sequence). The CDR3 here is CASSIVPTFGQTEAFF. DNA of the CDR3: TGTGCCAGTAGTATAGTTCCCACGTTCGGGCAGACTGAAGCTTTCTTT.

This chain's CDR3 is CASSAGRDSFFYGYTF. DNA of the CDR3: TGTGCCAGCTCCGCGGGGCGGGACAGCTTTTTCTATGGCTACACCTTC. The rearrangement joins TRBV12-3 or TRBV12-4 to TRBJ1-2; 7 bases are a match to TRBD1. With 8 bases clipped from V and 4 bases from J, the junction kept 16 bases outside the gene matches. The CDR3 covers 16 residues.

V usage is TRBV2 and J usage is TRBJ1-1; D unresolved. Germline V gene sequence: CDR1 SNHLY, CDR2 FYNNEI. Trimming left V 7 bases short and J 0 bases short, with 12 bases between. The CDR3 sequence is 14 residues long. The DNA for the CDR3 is TGTGCCAGCAAAGAGAGAATTATGAACACTGAAGCTTTCTTT. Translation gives CASKERIMNTEAFF.

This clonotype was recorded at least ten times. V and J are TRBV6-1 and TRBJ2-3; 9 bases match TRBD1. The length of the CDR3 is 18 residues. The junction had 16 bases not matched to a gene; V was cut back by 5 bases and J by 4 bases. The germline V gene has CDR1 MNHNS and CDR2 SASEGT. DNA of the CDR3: TGTGCCAGCAGTCCCCTACCCTGGACAGGGGATGAGCCAGATACGCAGTATTTT. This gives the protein CASSPLPWTGDEPDTQYF.

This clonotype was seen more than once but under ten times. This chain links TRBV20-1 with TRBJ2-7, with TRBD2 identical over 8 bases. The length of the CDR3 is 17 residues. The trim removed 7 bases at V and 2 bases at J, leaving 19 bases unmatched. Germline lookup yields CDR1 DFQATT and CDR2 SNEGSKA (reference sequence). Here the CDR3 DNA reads TGCAGTGGCCGGCAGGGTCCCCACCTAGCGGGTACCTACGAGCAGTACTTC. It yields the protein CSGRQGPHLAGTYEQYF.

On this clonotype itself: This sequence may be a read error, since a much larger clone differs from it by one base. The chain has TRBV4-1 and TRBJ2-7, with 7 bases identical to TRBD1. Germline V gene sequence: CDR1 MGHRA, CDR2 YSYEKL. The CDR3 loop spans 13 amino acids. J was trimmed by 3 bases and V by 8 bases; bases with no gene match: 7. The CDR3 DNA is TGCGCCAGCGGCGAGACAGGGCACTACGAGCAGTACTTC. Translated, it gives CASGETGHYEQYF.